These 5 T cell receptor beta chains originate from one sample sequenced in a study of OX40 agonist ivuxolimab in advanced cancers. Assay used: immunoSEQ multiplex PCR; TCRdb lists only in-frame clones, some missing. The sample comprises 85,000 to 95,000 clones, 91% of which are singletons, and 2.6% rests with the top ten. The sequences come from CD4+ or CD8+ T cells sorted from blood, collected in a trial of the OX40 agonist ivuxolimab. All receptors derive from an adult with an advanced solid tumor such as melanoma, head and neck, liver or kidney cancer.

The chain joins TRBV18 to TRBJ2-1; 10 bases are a match to TRBD2. With 6 bases clipped from V and 9 bases from J, the junction kept 14 bases outside the gene matches. The V gene's germline CDR1 is KGHSH and CDR2 LQKENI. The CDR3 contains 16 residues. CDR3 sequence (DNA): TGTGCCAGCTCGCCTCCGCTAGCGGGAGAGAAGGCTGAGCAGTTCTTC. Translated, it gives CASSPPLAGEKAEQFF.

The chain has TRBV15 and TRBJ2-3; 10 bases match TRBD2. The length of the CDR3 is 16 residues. J gave up 2 bases and V 1 base, and 3 bases lay outside the gene matches. Germline CDR1 LNHNV, CDR2 YYDKDF (reference sequence). CDR3 nucleotide sequence: TGTGCCACCAGCAGAGCGAGCGGGAGGGCCACAGATACGCAGTATTTT. It translates to CATSRASGRATDTQYF.

This chain connects TRBV18 to TRBJ2-1; weak D call: TRBD1 (6 bases). The CDR3 contains 14 residues. The germline CDR1 and CDR2 sequences are KGHSH and LQKENI. Trimming left V 4 bases short and J 6 bases short, with 13 bases between. The DNA for the CDR3 is TGTGCCAGCTCACTTGTGATAGGGGGCAATGAGCAGTTCTTC. It specifies CASSLVIGGNEQFF. Based on the CDR3 plus reference TRBV18 and TRBJ2-1, the full variable domain is NAGVMQNPRHLVRRRGQEARLRCSPMKGHSHVYWYRQLPEEGLKFMVYLQKENIIDESGMPKERFSAEFPKEGPSILRIQQVVRGDSAAYFCASSLVIGGNEQFFGPGTRLTVL.

This clone appeared a few times. This chain joins TRBV10-1 and TRBJ1-1, with D possibly being TRBD1 (5 bases). The CDR3 runs to 13 residues. Trimming removed 6 bases from V and 5 bases from J, with 13 bases in between. Germline-derived CDR1 and CDR2 are WNHNN and SYGVQD (reference sequence). CDR3 in amino acids: CASSARQGTEAFF. The CDR3 DNA sequence: TGCGCCAGCAGCGCACGGCAGGGAACTGAAGCTTTCTTT.

This sequence joins TRBV5-6 and TRBJ2-6; TRBD1 aligns across 8 bases. The CDR3 is made up of 16 amino acids. Germline V gene sequence: CDR1 SGHDT, CDR2 YYEEEE. V shed 0 bases, J shed 3 bases, and the junction held 2 bases outside the gene matches. CDR3 sequence (DNA): TGTGCCAGCAGCTTGGGACAGGGGCTTGGGGCCAACGTCCTGACTTTC. It specifies CASSLGQGLGANVLTF.